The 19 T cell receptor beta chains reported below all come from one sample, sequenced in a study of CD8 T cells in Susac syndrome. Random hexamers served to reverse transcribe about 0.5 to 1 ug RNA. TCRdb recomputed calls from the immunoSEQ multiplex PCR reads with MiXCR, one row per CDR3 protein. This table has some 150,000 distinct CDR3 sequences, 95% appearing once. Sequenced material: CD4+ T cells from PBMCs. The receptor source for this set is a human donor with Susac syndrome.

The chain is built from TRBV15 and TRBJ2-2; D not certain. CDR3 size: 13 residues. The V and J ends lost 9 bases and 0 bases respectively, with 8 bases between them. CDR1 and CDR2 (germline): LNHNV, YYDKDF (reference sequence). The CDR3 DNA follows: TGTGCCACAAAAAACACGAACACCGGGGAGCTGTTTTTT. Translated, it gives CATKNTNTGELFF.

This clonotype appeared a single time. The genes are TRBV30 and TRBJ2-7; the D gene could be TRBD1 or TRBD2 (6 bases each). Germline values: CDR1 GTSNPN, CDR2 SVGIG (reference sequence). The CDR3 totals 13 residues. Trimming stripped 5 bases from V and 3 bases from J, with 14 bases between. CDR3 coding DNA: TGTGCCTGGGGCCGGGGGCTGAACTACGAGCAGTACTTC. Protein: CAWGRGLNYEQYF.

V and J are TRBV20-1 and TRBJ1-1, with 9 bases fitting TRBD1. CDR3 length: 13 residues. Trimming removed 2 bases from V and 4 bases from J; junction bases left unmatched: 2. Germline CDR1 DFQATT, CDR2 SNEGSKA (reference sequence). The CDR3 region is CSARPGQGTEAFF. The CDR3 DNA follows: TGCAGTGCTAGACCGGGACAGGGCACTGAAGCTTTCTTT.

CDR3 region: CASSYAGQVTDTQYF. CDR3 bases: TGTGCCAGCAGTTACGCCGGACAGGTCACAGATACGCAGTATTTT. The chain has TRBV6-2 or TRBV6-3 and TRBJ2-3; 7 bases map to TRBD1. The V segment lost 2 bases and the J segment 2 bases; nucleotides outside the gene matches: 4. The CDR3 length is 15 residues. Germline assignment: CDR1 MNHEY and CDR2 SVGEGT.

The CDR3 region is CASTPSGGYEQYF. CDR3 nucleotides: TGTGCCAGCACCCCGAGCGGAGGGTACGAGCAGTACTTC. J is TRBJ2-7 and V is TRBV6-5, with D possibly matching TRBD2 (6 bases). The CDR3 contains 13 residues. Germline V lookup: CDR1 MNHEY, CDR2 SVGAGI. V gave up 7 bases and J gave up 4 bases, with 14 bases separating them.

CDR3 in DNA: TGTGCCAGCAGCTTGACAGGGGTCAAGTCCTACGAGCAGTACTTC. Translation gives CASSLTGVKSYEQYF. V and J are TRBV5-6 and TRBJ2-7; 7 nucleotides align to TRBD1. The CDR3 length is 15 residues. Germline V lookup: CDR1 SGHDT, CDR2 YYEEEE. V dropped 1 base and J dropped 1; count of bases not matched to a gene: 5.

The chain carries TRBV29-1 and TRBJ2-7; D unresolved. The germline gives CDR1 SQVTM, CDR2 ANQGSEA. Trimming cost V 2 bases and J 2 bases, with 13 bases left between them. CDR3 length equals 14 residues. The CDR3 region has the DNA TGCAGCGTTGAATCGGGTTACGGAACCTACGAGCAGTACTTC. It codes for CSVESGYGTYEQYF.

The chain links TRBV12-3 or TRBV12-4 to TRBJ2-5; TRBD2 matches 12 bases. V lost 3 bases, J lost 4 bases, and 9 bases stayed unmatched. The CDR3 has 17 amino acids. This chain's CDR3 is CASSLALLAGGAETQYF. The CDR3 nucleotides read TGTGCCAGCAGTTTGGCTCTACTAGCGGGAGGAGCAGAGACCCAGTACTTC.

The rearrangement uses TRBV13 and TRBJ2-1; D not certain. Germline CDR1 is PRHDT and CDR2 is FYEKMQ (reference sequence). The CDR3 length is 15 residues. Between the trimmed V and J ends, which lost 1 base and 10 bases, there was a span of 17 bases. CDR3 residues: CASSLADLRSQEQFF. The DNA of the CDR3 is TGTGCCAGCAGCTTAGCGGACCTTAGGTCCCAAGAGCAGTTCTTC.

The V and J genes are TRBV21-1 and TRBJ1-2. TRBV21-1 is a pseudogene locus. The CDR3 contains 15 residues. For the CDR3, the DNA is TGTGCCAGCAGCAACATGGGGGAGGCGTGCCATGGCTACACCTTC. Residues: CASSNMGEACHGYTF.

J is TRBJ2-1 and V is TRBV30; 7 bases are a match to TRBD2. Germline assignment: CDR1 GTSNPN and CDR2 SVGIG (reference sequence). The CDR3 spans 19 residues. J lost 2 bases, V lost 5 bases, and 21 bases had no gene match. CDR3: CAWYPGSAGLRVPYNEQFF. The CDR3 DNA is TGTGCCTGGTATCCAGGTTCGGCGGGACTACGGGTCCCCTACAATGAGCAGTTCTTC.

DNA of the CDR3: TGTGCCATCAGTGTGGCGAACAACCAAGAGACCCAGTACTTC. This codes for CAISVANNQETQYF. The chain links TRBV10-3 to TRBJ2-5, with D unresolved. From germline, CDR1 is ENHRY and CDR2 SYGVKD. The length of the CDR3 is 14 residues. V was trimmed by 4 bases and J by 0 bases, leaving 9 bases between them.

CDR3 amino acids: CASRPDYSGNTIYF. The CDR3 nucleotides are TGTGCCAGCCGGCCAGACTACTCTGGAAACACCATATATTTT. V gene TRBV6-5 combines with J gene TRBJ1-3; no reliable D call. The CDR3 totals 14 residues. Per germline, CDR1 MNHEY and CDR2 SVGAGI. Trimming took off 8 bases at V and 0 bases at J, with 11 bases between the two ends.

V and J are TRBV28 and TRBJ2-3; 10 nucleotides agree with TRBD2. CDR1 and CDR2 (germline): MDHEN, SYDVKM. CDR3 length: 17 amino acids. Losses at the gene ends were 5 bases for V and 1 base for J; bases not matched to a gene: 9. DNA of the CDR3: TGTGCCAGCAGTCCCCTAGCGGGGGAGTCGGGCACAGATACGCAGTATTTT. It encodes CASSPLAGESGTDTQYF.

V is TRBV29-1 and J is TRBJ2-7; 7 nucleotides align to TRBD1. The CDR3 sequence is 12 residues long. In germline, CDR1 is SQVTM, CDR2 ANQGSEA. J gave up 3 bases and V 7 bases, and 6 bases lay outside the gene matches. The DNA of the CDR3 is TGCAGCGCGGGACAGTCTGACTACGAGCAGTACTTC. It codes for CSAGQSDYEQYF.

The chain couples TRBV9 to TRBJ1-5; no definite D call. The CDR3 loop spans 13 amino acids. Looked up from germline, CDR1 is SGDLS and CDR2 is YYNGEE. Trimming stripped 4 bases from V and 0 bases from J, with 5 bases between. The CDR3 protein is CASSKNSNQPQHF. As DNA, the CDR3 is TGTGCCAGCAGCAAGAATAGCAATCAGCCCCAGCATTTT. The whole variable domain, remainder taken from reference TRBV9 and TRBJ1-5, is DSGVTQTPKHLITATGQRVTLRCSPRSGDLSVYWYQQSLDQGLQFLIQYYNGEERAKGNILERFSAQQFPDLHSELNLSSLELGDSALYFCASSKNSNQPQHFGDGTRLSIL.

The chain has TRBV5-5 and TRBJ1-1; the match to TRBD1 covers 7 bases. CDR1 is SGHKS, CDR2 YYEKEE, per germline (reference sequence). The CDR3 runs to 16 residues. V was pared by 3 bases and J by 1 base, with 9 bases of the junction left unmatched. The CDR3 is CASSSRTGLTNTEAFF. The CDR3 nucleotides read TGTGCCAGCAGCTCGCGGACAGGACTGACGAACACTGAAGCTTTCTTT. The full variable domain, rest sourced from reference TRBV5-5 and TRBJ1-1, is DAGVTQSPTHLIKTRGQQVTLRCSPISGHKSVSWYQQVLGQGPQFIFQYYEKEERGRGNFPDRFSARQFPNYSSELNVNALLLGDSALYLCASSSRTGLTNTEAFFGQGTRLTVV.

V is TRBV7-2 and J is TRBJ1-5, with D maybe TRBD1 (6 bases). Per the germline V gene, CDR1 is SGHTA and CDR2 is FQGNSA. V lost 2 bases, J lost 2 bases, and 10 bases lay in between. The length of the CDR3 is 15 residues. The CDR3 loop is CASSLYRDGNQPQHF. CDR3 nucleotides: TGTGCCAGCAGCTTATACAGGGATGGCAATCAGCCCCAGCATTTT.

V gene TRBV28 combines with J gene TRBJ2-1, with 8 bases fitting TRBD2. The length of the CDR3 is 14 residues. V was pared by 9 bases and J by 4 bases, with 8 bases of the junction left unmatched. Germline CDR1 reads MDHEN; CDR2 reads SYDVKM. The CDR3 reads CASKSGGIYNEQFF. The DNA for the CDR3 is TGTGCCAGTAAAAGCGGGGGCATTTACAATGAGCAGTTCTTC.